This T cell receptor beta chain was profiled in a study of blood T cell repertoires in COVID-19. Study-level information: T cells, B-cell-depleted T cells, or PBMCs provided the cDNA or gDNA that served as material.

A Seattle source enrolled patients during active infection and followed them longitudinally. CDR1 is SQVTM, CDR2 ANQGSEA, per germline. With V trimmed by 3 bases and J by 6 bases, 5 bases remained unmatched. This CDR3 is built from 13 residues. Some clones are missing from TCRdb's copy, which holds only in-frame ones; the method was immunoSEQ multiplex PCR. The sample has roughly 160,000 clones; approximately 90% are singletons. The clonotype was recovered from a man between 18 and 35 years old with COVID-19, enrolled during active disease. The chain has TRBV29-1 and TRBJ2-1, with 7 bases matching TRBD2. Material: peripheral blood. This CDR3 reads CSVDRLAGNEQFF. CDR3 bases: TGCAGCGTTGATAGACTAGCAGGCAATGAGCAGTTCTTC.